What follows describes a single T cell receptor beta chain. Its antigen is currently unknown. It was by 5' RACE with UMI labels that the TRB cDNA libraries were prepared. TCRdb re-called the 5' RACE reads and shows each CDR3 protein once, DNA omitted. The sample data list 100,000 to 150,000 distinct CDR3 sequences. Researchers sorted some 270,000 cells of each CD8+ T cell subset in triplicate. Naive CD8+ T lymphocytes were specified as CD45RO-CCR7+CD27+CD95-. The CDR3 is made up of 16 amino acids. The sample originates from a study of CXCR3-negative and CXCR3-positive naive CD8 T cells. Findings of the study overall: Naive cells that were CXCR3-positive had more hydrophobic TRB CDR3s (compared with CXCR3-negative naive cells). Both of the naive subsets showed about the same high diversity, but memory CD8+ cells had much less.

The clonotype comes from a human donor in good health. Some clones in this sample may be carry-over from other donors' samples. V is TRBV12-3 or TRBV12-4 and J is TRBJ2-1; TCRdb designates TRBD2, a call that cannot be tested without DNA. Sequenced material: naive CXCR3+ CD8+ T cells from blood. Indicated subset: CD45RO-CCR7+CD27+CD95- naive CD8+ T cells expressing CXCR3 (TNR3+). This CDR3 is CASSLSPAGFHNEQFF.